The present T cell receptor (beta chain) was sequenced within a study of blood T cell repertoires in COVID-19. Study at large: Acute and convalescent COVID-19 samples came from the United States, Italy and Spain. PBMCs, B-cell-depleted T cells, or T cells were the source of the cDNA or gDNA that made up the material.

Using immunoSEQ multiplex PCR, the repertoire was profiled, and TCRdb retains in-frame clones only, with some absent. The sample has under 200,000 clones, about four fifths seen once. Trimming took off 5 bases at V and 11 bases at J, with 18 bases between the two ends. In germline, CDR1 is MGHDK, CDR2 SYGVNS. The CDR3 totals 13 residues. This sequence was found in a human donor with acute or convalescent COVID-19. The donor label of this sample is uncertain. The chain links TRBV25-1 to TRBJ2-5; maybe TRBD1 (5 bases). The specimen sequenced was peripheral blood. In DNA form, the CDR3 reads TGTGCCAGCAGTCACCTCGGTACAGGTAGACAGTACTTC. Protein: CASSHLGTGRQYF. The entire variable domain, with the rest obtained from reference TRBV25-1 and TRBJ2-5, is as follows: EADIYQTPRYLVIGTGKKITLECSQTMGHDKMYWYQQDPGMELHLIHYSYGVNSTEKGDLSSESTVSRIRTEHFPLTLESARPSHTSQYLCASSHLGTGRQYFGPGTRLLVL.